Following are 13 T cell receptor beta chains from one sample sequenced in a study of Ad26.COV2.S vaccination and SARS-CoV-2 variants. Specified treatment: about 20 received Ad26.COV2.S at low or high dose, single or two shots; roughly five received placebo; per-sample allocation not given. Material that was analyzed had been drawn on day 63 after the first vaccine or placebo injection. Clones were sequenced by immunoSEQ multiplex PCR, and TCRdb holds only the in-frame ones, with some missing. The table has approximately 300,000 clones, around 84% seen once; the top ten hold 1.9%. The sample here was peripheral blood, taken in a trial of Ad26.COV2.S vaccine versus placebo. These receptors all stem from a person aged 18-65 years who received the Ad26.COV2.S COVID-19 vaccine or a placebo.

The chain uses TRBV30 and TRBJ2-7; 7 bases map to TRBD1. The CDR3 covers 15 residues. The germline V gene encodes CDR1 GTSNPN and CDR2 SVGIG (reference sequence). V trimming: 2 bases; J trimming: 0 bases; junction bases outside the gene matches: 7. The CDR3 region is CAWSKPGQLSYEQYF. The DNA of the CDR3 is TGTGCCTGGAGTAAACCGGGACAGCTCTCCTACGAGCAGTACTTC.

This clone was observed once. The CDR3 DNA follows: TGCGCCAGCAGCTTGGAGTTCCCGGGGCCTGCCGGGGATGAAAAACTGTTTTTT. Translating gives CASSLEFPGPAGDEKLFF. V is TRBV5-1 and J is TRBJ1-4; perhaps TRBD1 as D (5 bases). V dropped 0 bases and J dropped 6 bases, with 21 bases sitting between them. This CDR3 has 18 residues. Germline assignment: CDR1 SGHRS and CDR2 YFSETQ. Full variable domain (remainder filled in from reference TRBV5-1 and TRBJ1-4): KAGVTQTPRYLIKTRGQQVTLSCSPISGHRSVSWYQQTPGQGLQFLFEYFSETQRNKGNFPGRFSGRQFSNSRSEMNVSTLELGDSALYLCASSLEFPGPAGDEKLFFGSGTQLSVL.

This chain links TRBV5-1 with TRBJ1-6, with D perhaps matching TRBD1 (5 bases). CDR1 is SGHRS and CDR2 is YFSETQ in the germline V gene. Trimming pared 2 bases from V and 7 bases from J, leaving 25 bases between. The CDR3 contains 19 residues. As DNA, the CDR3 is TGCGCCAGCAGCTTTAGGCCACCATCCGGGTCGGACAAGAATTCACCCCTCCACTTT. Protein: CASSFRPPSGSDKNSPLHF.

V and J are TRBV6-6 and TRBJ2-7, with D possibly matching TRBD1 (5 bases). CDR1 is MNHNY, CDR2 SVGAGI, per germline (reference sequence). Trimming pared 2 bases from V and 3 bases from J, leaving 11 bases between. The CDR3 is 14 residues long. CDR3 protein: CASSYDGTGYEQYF. The CDR3 DNA reads TGTGCCAGCAGTTACGATGGAACAGGCTACGAGCAGTACTTC.

This clone was recorded only once. The V gene is TRBV29-1, the J gene TRBJ1-6; D might be TRBD1 (6 bases). The V end was cut by 4 bases, the J end by 7 bases, with 11 bases between. This CDR3 has 13 amino acids. Germline assignment: CDR1 SQVTM and CDR2 ANQGSEA. CDR3 protein: CSVAQGSNSPLHF. CDR3 coding DNA: TGCAGCGTTGCACAGGGTAGCAATTCACCCCTCCACTTT.

The chain joins TRBV6-5 to TRBJ2-5, with D possibly matching TRBD1 (5 bases). The V end lost 6 bases, the J end lost 4 bases, and 12 bases lay between the germline ends. CDR1 MNHEY and CDR2 SVGAGI come from the germline V gene. The CDR3 contains 13 residues. The DNA of the CDR3 is TGTGCCAGCAGCCCCGACAGTGGAGAGACCCAGTACTTC. This translates into CASSPDSGETQYF.

The CDR3 is CASSPSSTGYEQYF. In DNA form, the CDR3 reads TGTGCCAGCTCACCGAGTTCGACGGGCTACGAGCAGTACTTC. The chain recombines TRBV18 with TRBJ2-7; D gene unclear. Germline CDR1 KGHSH, CDR2 LQKENI. Trimming removed 3 bases at V and 3 bases at J, with 12 bases between. This CDR3 contains 14 residues. The variable domain in full, completed from reference TRBV18 and TRBJ2-7, reads NAGVMQNPRHLVRRRGQEARLRCSPMKGHSHVYWYRQLPEEGLKFMVYLQKENIIDESGMPKERFSAEFPKEGPSILRIQQVVRGDSAAYFCASSPSSTGYEQYFGPGTRLTVT.

The chain uses TRBV3-1 (or the pseudogene TRBV3-2) and TRBJ2-4, with 10 bases fitting TRBD1. The CDR3 is made up of 15 amino acids. V lost 1 base and J lost 8; bases outside the gene matches: 5. Germline loops: CDR1 LGHDT, CDR2 YNNKEL (reference sequence). The CDR3 loop is CASSQVGTGADIQYF. Here the CDR3 DNA reads TGTGCCAGCAGCCAAGTCGGGACAGGGGCGGACATTCAGTACTTC.

CDR3 protein: CASSLLTGGASRFF. CDR3 DNA sequence: TGTGCCAGCAGTTTACTGACAGGGGGCGCATCCAGGTTCTTC. J is TRBJ2-1 and V is TRBV6-2 or TRBV6-3; 10 nucleotides agree with TRBD1. Germline V gene sequence: CDR1 MNHEY, CDR2 SVGEGT. This CDR3 comprises 14 residues. With 4 bases clipped from V and 15 bases from J, the junction kept 12 bases outside the gene matches.

The chain recombines TRBV7-2 with TRBJ2-7, with D possibly being TRBD1 or TRBD2 (5 bases each). The V gene's germline CDR1 is SGHTA and CDR2 FQGNSA. The CDR3 runs 16 residues. Trimming shortened V by 1 base and J by 0 bases, and 13 bases separated the two germline ends. Here the CDR3 DNA reads TGTGCCAGCAGCTTAGTACCCGGGGCCCTCTCCTACGAGCAGTACTTC. Translated, it gives CASSLVPGALSYEQYF.

The chain couples TRBV10-2 to TRBJ2-4; no firm D call. Trimming pared 2 bases from V and 2 bases from J, leaving 7 bases between. CDR3 size: 14 residues. Germline lookup yields CDR1 WSHSY and CDR2 SAAADI. The CDR3 coding sequence is TGCGCCAGCAGTGAGCTCGGAACCAAAAACATTCAGTACTTC. Translated: CASSELGTKNIQYF.

V and J are TRBV6-1 and TRBJ1-2; tentatively, D is TRBD1 (5 bases). Germline V lookup: CDR1 MNHNS, CDR2 SASEGT. The CDR3 sequence is 14 residues long. V was trimmed by 2 bases and J by 5 bases, leaving 12 bases between them. CDR3 sequence: CASSEYRKGYGYTF. As DNA, the CDR3 is TGTGCCAGCAGTGAATATAGAAAGGGGTATGGCTACACCTTC.

This clone came up a few times. The rearrangement links TRBV2 to TRBJ1-5, with a tentative D call TRBD1 (6 bases). The germline V and J ends were trimmed by 7 bases and 6 bases, with 19 bases remaining between them. The CDR3 has 15 amino acids. Germline V gene sequence: CDR1 SNHLY, CDR2 FYNNEI. CDR3 region: CASNRDISVGQPQHF. DNA for the CDR3: TGTGCCAGCAACCGGGACATCTCGGTGGGTCAGCCCCAGCATTTT.